This TCR beta chain was sequenced during a study of PD-L1 blockade in urothelial cancer. At the level of the study: Most patients, twenty-five of 29, were males with bladder-origin cancer. The researchers analyzed blood 3 weeks (second dose) and 6 weeks after treatment start.

The time point was: pretreatment peripheral blood. The germline CDR1 and CDR2 sequences are SEHNR and FQNEAQ (reference sequence). There are 19 residues in the CDR3. The V and J ends lost 2 bases and 2 bases, in that order; junction bases with no gene match: 12. Each PCR contained spiked-in synthetic TCR analog templates. TCRdb's copy holds only in-frame clones and misses some; the assay was immunoSEQ multiplex PCR. The sample lists 38,000 or so clones, just under 85% occurring once. Findings and limits, study-wide: Pretreatment TCR clonality in blood, when below the median, was predictive of better survival.

A note on this clone: Its target is unknown.

The TCR comes from a man older than 75 with urothelial cancer. The chain uses TRBV7-9 and TRBJ2-5; 12 bases fit TRBD2. The material was PBMCs, obtained around atezolizumab (anti-PD-L1) treatment. The CDR3 DNA is TGTGCCAGCAGCTTAAGACCCTACCGGACTAGCGGGGCTCAAGAGACCCAGTACTTC. Amino acids: CASSLRPYRTSGAQETQYF.